This T cell receptor (beta chain) was obtained from a study of early T cells in non-severe SARS-CoV-2 infection. Study-wide context: Unsorted whole blood bulk RNA was sequenced, with unpaired chains.

This clonotype has a count of ten or more. Its specificity is not known. Notes on the study in general: VDJdb matches were skewed toward anti-spike CD8 T cell responses.

Germline lookup yields CDR1 MNHEY and CDR2 SMNVEV (reference sequence). V trimming: 6 bases; J trimming: 0 bases; junction bases outside the gene matches: 8. The CDR3 is 15 residues long. Researchers tagged individual cDNA molecules with unique molecular identifiers. TCRdb analysed the 5' RACE reads with MiXCR anew, one entry per CDR3 protein. The sample yields over 85,000 distinct CDR3 sequences, 16% seen once. The sample taken for sequencing was whole blood. The clonotype was recovered from an adult who was a healthcare worker with PCR-confirmed SARS-CoV-2 infection or an uninfected control (not recorded which). The rearrangement uses TRBV27 and TRBJ2-7; 7 positions match TRBD1. The CDR3 nucleotides are TGTGCCAGCAGCTTCGGCGCAGGGGGCTCCTACGAGCAGTACTTC. Its protein is CASSFGAGGSYEQYF.